This TCR beta chain was captured by sequencing in a study of T cells in Graves' hyperthyroidism and ophthalmopathy. Fresh 10 ml peripheral blood yielded PBMCs. V gave up 0 bases and J gave up 2 bases, with 12 bases separating them. The germline V gene encodes CDR1 SGDLS and CDR2 YYNGEE. This CDR3 is built from 16 residues. Researchers took RNA transcripts and amplified the TCR beta CDR3 regions from them. First-round RT-PCR of the TCR CDR3 relied on the HTBI primer set. Via MiXCR, TCRdb re-called the multiplex PCR reads, giving one row per CDR3 protein. This sample has approximately 720,000 distinct CDR3 sequences, with approximately 18% found just once.

Sequencing was carried out using blood. V gene TRBV9 combines with J gene TRBJ1-3, with D tentatively TRBD1 (6 bases). The source of this sequence is a woman aged 45-65 years with Graves' hyperthyroidism that later progressed to Graves' ophthalmopathy. CDR3 sequence: CASSVGNWDTGNTIYF. CDR3 sequence (DNA): TGTGCCAGCAGCGTAGGGAACTGGGACACTGGAAACACCATATATTTT.